One sample yielded the 26 T cell receptor beta chains listed below, sequenced in a study of cytomegalovirus exposure and HLA in healthy donors. A multiplex PCR was run with 60 Vbeta primers and 13 Jbeta primers. TCRdb keeps only in-frame clones here, not all; method: immunoSEQ multiplex PCR. Among about 100,000 clones listed, less than 85% were seen once. The sequenced sample consisted of PBMCs. Source of these receptors: a woman in her 40s in good health and CMV-seropositive.

This clone appeared once. This rearrangement joins TRBV9 to TRBJ2-5; TRBD1 matches at 7 bases. The V gene end was trimmed by 4 bases and the J gene end by 4 bases; junction bases not matched to a gene: 10. Germline V gives CDR1 SGDLS, CDR2 YYNGEE. This CDR3 contains 15 residues. The CDR3 region has the DNA TGTGCCAGCAGCCTCGGGACAGTAGAAGGAGAGACCCAGTACTTC. The encoded protein is CASSLGTVEGETQYF.

The V and J genes are TRBV10-3 and TRBJ1-2; a weak D match, TRBD1 (5 bases). V was shortened by 4 bases and J by 6 bases, with 24 bases between the two germline ends. This CDR3 comprises 17 residues. CDR1 ENHRY and CDR2 SYGVKD come from the germline V gene. The CDR3 DNA reads TGTGCCATCAGTGTAAGGGCCGCGGGGCGGGGAAAGGATGGCTACACCTTC. Protein sequence: CAISVRAAGRGKDGYTF.

The V call is TRBV6-6, the J call TRBJ1-4; D gene uncertain. The CDR3 length is 13 residues. Germline V gene sequence: CDR1 MNHNY, CDR2 SVGAGI (reference sequence). Trimming cost V 8 bases and J 8 bases, with 15 bases left between them. The CDR3 loop reads CASGNPSREKLFF. The CDR3 region has the DNA TGTGCCAGCGGAAACCCCTCGAGGGAAAAACTGTTTTTT.

This rearrangement joins TRBV30 to TRBJ1-4; weak D call: TRBD1 (5 bases). V was pared by 4 bases and J by 5 bases, with 8 bases between. CDR1 and CDR2 from the germline V gene are GTSNPN and SVGIG (reference sequence). The CDR3 has 12 amino acids. CDR3 coding DNA: TGTGCCTGGATGAGACAGAATGAAAAACTGTTTTTT. This encodes CAWMRQNEKLFF. Full variable domain (remainder filled in from reference TRBV30 and TRBJ1-4): SQTIHQWPATLVQPVGSPLSLECTVEGTSNPNLYWYRQAAGRGLQLLFYSVGIGQISSEVPQNLSASRPQDRQFILSSKKLLLSDSGFYLCAWMRQNEKLFFGSGTQLSVL.

The CDR3 coding sequence is TGTGCCAGCAGTGAACCGTTAGCCAAAAACATTCAGTACTTC. This encodes CASSEPLAKNIQYF. The chain joins TRBV2 to TRBJ2-4; D call uncertain. Germline-derived CDR1 and CDR2 are SNHLY and FYNNEI. The V gene lost 2 bases and the J gene lost 0 bases, with 5 bases spanning the gap. This CDR3 region has 14 residues. Full variable domain (rest looked up from reference TRBV2 and TRBJ2-4): EPEVTQTPSHQVTQMGQEVILRCVPISNHLYFYWYRQILGQKVEFLVSFYNNEISEKSEIFDDQFSVERPDGSNFTLKIRSTKLEDSAMYFCASSEPLAKNIQYFGAGTRLSVL.

This chain uses TRBV25-1 with TRBJ2-3; tentatively, D is TRBD2 (6 bases). V dropped 5 bases and J dropped 2 bases, with 14 bases sitting between them. Germline CDR1 is MGHDK and CDR2 is SYGVNS. The length of the CDR3 is 15 residues. The CDR3 region has the DNA TGTGCCAGCAGTCTGGCGGGGAGCACCACAGATACGCAGTATTTT. As protein: CASSLAGSTTDTQYF. Using reference TRBV25-1 and TRBJ2-3 for the parts outside the CDR3, the full variable domain is EADIYQTPRYLVIGTGKKITLECSQTMGHDKMYWYQQDPGMELHLIHYSYGVNSTEKGDLSSESTVSRIRTEHFPLTLESARPSHTSQYLCASSLAGSTTDTQYFGPGTRLTVL.

J is TRBJ1-3 and V is TRBV19, with a weak D call TRBD1 (6 bases). The germline CDR1 and CDR2 sequences are LNHDA and SQIVND (reference sequence). Deletions cut 3 bases from V and 3 bases from J, with 15 bases between. The CDR3 contains 16 residues. Written as DNA, the CDR3 is TGTGCCAGTAGTATGGTCGCAGGGGAGTTTGGAAACACCATATATTTT. As protein: CASSMVAGEFGNTIYF.

The chain is built from TRBV13 and TRBJ2-7; 7 bases match TRBD1. Germline V CDR1 and CDR2: PRHDT, FYEKMQ (reference sequence). The ends lost 4 bases at V and 10 bases at J; junction bases unmatched: 13. The length of the CDR3 is 14 residues. CDR3 residues: CASSSRDSQYLQYF. Here the CDR3 DNA reads TGTGCCAGCAGCTCCCGGGACAGCCAATACCTTCAGTACTTC.

This clone was found a few times. It differs at one base from a far larger clone, so likely a read error. The V call is TRBV25-1, the J call TRBJ2-5, with 9 bases aligning to TRBD1. Germline V gene lookup returns CDR1 MGHDK and CDR2 SYGVNS. The CDR3 covers 16 residues. The V gene end was trimmed by 1 base and the J gene end by 11 bases; junction bases not matched to a gene: 14. The CDR3 DNA is TGTGCCAGCAGTGAATTTAGGACAGGGGAATACAATGAGCAGTACTTC. Its protein product is CASSEFRTGEYNEQYF.

The rearrangement uses TRBV5-1 and TRBJ1-2; TRBD1 might be the D (5 bases). Per the germline V gene, CDR1 is SGHRS and CDR2 is YFSETQ. Between the trimmed V and J ends, which lost 0 bases and 1 base, there was a span of 7 bases. The CDR3 loop spans 14 amino acids. CDR3 sequence reads: CASSLGGGNYGYTF. The CDR3 nucleotides read TGCGCCAGCAGCTTGGGCGGGGGTAACTATGGCTACACCTTC.

The chain employs TRBV5-1 and TRBJ1-1; 11 nucleotides agree with TRBD1. The J segment lost 4 bases and the V segment lost 7 bases, leaving 6 bases of the junction unmatched. Germline V lookup: CDR1 SGHRS, CDR2 YFSETQ. The CDR3 is made up of 14 amino acids. CDR3 in DNA: TGCGCCAGCCGTGGACAGGGGGCGCGCACTGAAGCTTTCTTT. Encoded protein: CASRGQGARTEAFF.

The rearrangement joins TRBV4-1 to TRBJ2-7; 9 positions agree with TRBD1. CDR3 length: 16 amino acids. CDR1 and CDR2 (germline): MGHRA, YSYEKL. V lost 0 bases to trimming and J lost 2 bases; unmatched junction nucleotides: 5. The CDR3 coding sequence is TGCGCCAGCAGCCAAGAAATAGGGACAGGGCCCTACGAGCAGTACTTC. Translated: CASSQEIGTGPYEQYF.

The rearrangement uses TRBV19 and TRBJ1-4; maybe TRBD1 (6 bases). The CDR3 has 17 residues. V was cut by 3 bases and J by 1 base, with 15 bases left in between. In germline, CDR1 is LNHDA, CDR2 SQIVND (reference sequence). In DNA form, the CDR3 reads TGTGCCAGTAGTATCCGGCCCGGGGGGCGAACTAATGAAAAACTGTTTTTT. As protein: CASSIRPGGRTNEKLFF.

This clone was detected only once. This rearrangement joins TRBV27 to TRBJ1-2, with D perhaps matching TRBD1 (5 bases). The CDR3 covers 13 residues. Germline V gene data show CDR1 as MNHEY and CDR2 as SMNVEV (reference sequence). With 8 bases removed from V and 3 bases from J, the gap between germline ends came to 13 bases. The CDR3 nucleotides read TGTGCCAGCTCCCTCCGGGGGTACTATGGCTACACCTTC. Amino acid sequence: CASSLRGYYGYTF.

The rearrangement joins TRBV2 to TRBJ1-5, with D hard to call. Germline loops: CDR1 SNHLY, CDR2 FYNNEI. The CDR3 loop spans 16 amino acids. V gave up 1 base and J gave up 5 bases, with 15 bases separating them. For the CDR3, the DNA is TGTGCCAGCAGTGAAGAAGCCAGAGGGCCCGATCAGCCCCAGCATTTT. Translated: CASSEEARGPDQPQHF.

This chain uses TRBV30 with TRBJ1-2, with D possibly matching TRBD1 (6 bases). Trimming stripped 8 bases from V and 3 bases from J, with 22 bases between. Germline lookup yields CDR1 GTSNPN and CDR2 SVGIG (reference sequence). CDR3 length: 15 amino acids. CDR3 sequence (DNA): TGTGCCGGGCCCGGGCCGGGGGGCGCGTACTATGGCTACACCTTC. Translation: CAGPGPGGAYYGYTF.

This sequence joins TRBV19 and TRBJ1-1, with 9 bases lining up with TRBD1. Germline V gene lookup returns CDR1 LNHDA and CDR2 SQIVND (reference sequence). Germline trimming cut 10 bases from V and 4 bases from J; bases unmatched to any gene: 4. This CDR3 comprises 12 residues. The CDR3: CATLTGGTEAFF. CDR3 sequence (DNA): TGTGCCACCTTGACAGGGGGCACTGAAGCTTTCTTT.

The chain joins TRBV9 to TRBJ2-1, with a possible D match to TRBD2 (6 bases). Per germline, CDR1 SGDLS and CDR2 YYNGEE. The germline V and J ends were trimmed by 2 bases and 3 bases, with 15 bases remaining between them. CDR3 length equals 16 residues. The CDR3: CASSVSGGAFYNEQFF. The CDR3 bases are TGTGCCAGCAGCGTCTCCGGAGGGGCGTTCTACAATGAGCAGTTCTTC.

J is TRBJ1-1 and V is TRBV5-1, with 8 bases that match TRBD1. Germline-derived CDR1 and CDR2 are SGHRS and YFSETQ. The CDR3 extends over 15 amino acids. The trim removed 4 bases at V and 2 bases at J, leaving 7 bases unmatched. In DNA form, the CDR3 reads TGCGCCAGCAGCATGACAGGGGATGGAAACACTGAAGCTTTCTTT. It translates to CASSMTGDGNTEAFF.

The gene calls are TRBV7-9 and TRBJ2-1; 8 positions match TRBD2. The V and J ends lost 5 bases and 6 bases, in that order; junction bases with no gene match: 9. This CDR3 has 15 amino acids. Germline CDR1 SEHNR, CDR2 FQNEAQ (reference sequence). The CDR3 loop reads CASSVIIAGLNEQFF. The CDR3 DNA reads as TGTGCCAGCAGCGTAATCATAGCGGGGCTCAATGAGCAGTTCTTC.

The chain has TRBV19 and TRBJ1-1; weak D call: TRBD1 (6 bases). CDR3 length: 14 residues. Trimming took off 5 bases at V and 0 bases at J, with 10 bases between the two ends. Germline loops: CDR1 LNHDA, CDR2 SQIVND (reference sequence). DNA of the CDR3: TGTGCCAGTAGTGTAGGACAGCTGAACACTGAAGCTTTCTTT. Its protein product is CASSVGQLNTEAFF.

This chain connects TRBV14 to TRBJ2-2; possibly TRBD1 for D (5 bases). Germline CDR1 and CDR2: SGHDN and FVKESK. The CDR3 has 21 residues. Trimming removed 1 base from V and 1 base from J, with 25 bases in between. CDR3 in amino acids: CASSQAIFQGPRVQNTGELFF. The CDR3 DNA reads TGTGCCAGCAGCCAAGCAATTTTCCAGGGCCCAAGGGTTCAGAACACCGGGGAGCTGTTTTTT. Variable domain in full (rest from reference TRBV14 and TRBJ2-2): EAGVTQFPSHSVIEKGQTVTLRCDPISGHDNLYWYRRVMGKEIKFLLHFVKESKQDESGMPNNRFLAERTGGTYSTLKVQPAELEDSGVYFCASSQAIFQGPRVQNTGELFFGEGSRLTVL.

This clone occurred a few times. The rearrangement links TRBV5-1 to TRBJ2-7, with TRBD2 matching over 13 bases. From germline, CDR1 is SGHRS and CDR2 YFSETQ. V was clipped by 4 bases and J by 1 base; unmatched bases: 5. CDR3 length equals 16 residues. The CDR3 bases are TGCGCCAGCAGCCCGGGGACTAGCGGGGATTCCTACGAGCAGTACTTC. The encoded protein is CASSPGTSGDSYEQYF.

This rearrangement joins TRBV6-5 to TRBJ1-6; 10 nucleotides align to TRBD1. J was trimmed by 10 bases and V by 7 bases; bases with no gene match: 7. This CDR3 comprises 14 residues. From germline, CDR1 is MNHEY and CDR2 SVGAGI. This CDR3 reads CASKPGTGESPLHF. DNA of the CDR3: TGTGCCAGCAAACCCGGGACAGGGGAATCACCCCTCCACTTT.

The sample holds one count of this clone. V usage is TRBV28 and J usage is TRBJ1-5; D uncertain. CDR1 and CDR2 (germline): MDHEN, SYDVKM. The V and J ends lost 6 bases and 11 bases respectively, with 11 bases between them. The CDR3 contains 11 residues. The CDR3 DNA reads as TGTGCCAGCAGCTGGCCGGGGACCCAGCATTTT. Its translation is CASSWPGTQHF.

This clone was counted a few times. The gene calls are TRBV10-3 and TRBJ1-2; D is unresolved. The CDR3 contains 14 residues. Germline lookup yields CDR1 ENHRY and CDR2 SYGVKD. Between the trimmed V and J ends, which lost 10 bases and 4 bases, there was a span of 19 bases. The CDR3 spells CATALTASSYGYTF. CDR3 coding DNA: TGTGCCACCGCTCTTACAGCCTCTTCCTATGGCTACACCTTC.